A selection of T cell receptor beta chains follows, all from one sample in a study of CD8+ T cells in alopecia areata. Clones were read by immunoSEQ multiplex PCR, and TCRdb kept only the in-frame ones, dropping some. The data contain 10,000 or so clones, roughly 62% of them singletons. Here the sequenced sample was skin, taken at week 0. These receptors were collected from a human donor with alopecia areata. Both conserved end residues are part of each CDR3. Each record gives: D gene, J gene, V gene, clone size, CDR3 protein. A D gene is named only where the DNA matches it firmly. Clone sizes are given selectively: once, few, many, or a class where the clone is expanded.

D: -
J: TRBJ2-7
V: TRBV28
size: once
CDR3: CASSFQQGNEQYF

D: -
J: TRBJ1-5
V: TRBV6-6
size: once
CDR3: CASSLRDLPQHF

D: -
J: TRBJ2-2
V: TRBV4-2
size: -
CDR3: CASSSGSSGTGELFF

D: -
J: TRBJ1-1
V: TRBV4-1
size: -
CDR3: CASSYPGTDTEAFF

D: -
J: TRBJ2-5
V: TRBV6-6
size: -
CDR3: CASSYSLTGDNHF

D: -
J: TRBJ2-7
V: TRBV11-2
size: -
CDR3: CASSFQGSSYEQYF

D: -
J: TRBJ2-7
V: TRBV6-8
size: few
CDR3: CASSYSLTGDNHF

D: -
J: TRBJ1-3
V: TRBV27
size: few
CDR3: CASSSGGAGNTIYF

D: TRBD2
J: TRBJ2-5
V: TRBV10-1
size: -
CDR3: CASSPGGGQETQYF

D: -
J: TRBJ1-1
V: TRBV13
size: -
CDR3: CASRRWGEDTEAFF

D: TRBD2
J: TRBJ2-3
V: TRBV29-1
size: -
CDR3: CSVTTPTSGRAIADTQYF

D: -
J: TRBJ1-5
V: TRBV9
size: -
CDR3: CASSASLMGQPQHF

D: -
J: TRBJ1-1
V: TRBV9
size: -
CDR3: CASSPRASGEAFF

D: -
J: TRBJ2-4
V: TRBV2
size: -
CDR3: CASSGGIGNIQYF

D: -
J: TRBJ1-2
V: TRBV27
size: -
CDR3: CASRGGRLRGYTF

D: -
J: TRBJ1-4
V: TRBV6-1
size: few
CDR3: CASSERGGANEKLFF

D: -
J: TRBJ2-7
V: TRBV11-2
size: -
CDR3: CASSVQMQDSYEQYF

D: TRBD2
J: TRBJ2-1
V: TRBV9
size: -
CDR3: CASSVGLAGVGYNEQFF

D: -
J: TRBJ2-2
V: TRBV4-1
size: -
CDR3: CASSHDTGELFF

D: TRBD2
J: TRBJ2-7
V: TRBV7-2
size: -
CDR3: CASSLDFGGNYEQYF

D: TRBD1
J: TRBJ2-3
V: TRBV7-9
size: -
CDR3: CASSSRDRVWADTQYF

D: -
J: TRBJ1-1
V: TRBV7-9
size: -
CDR3: CASSPQQVNTEAFF

D: TRBD2
J: TRBJ2-7
V: TRBV5-6
size: -
CDR3: CASSTRPGLAGGGPYEQYF

D: TRBD1
J: TRBJ1-4
V: TRBV30
size: -
CDR3: CADLGQGRDEKLFF

D: -
J: TRBJ2-7
V: TRBV19
size: few
CDR3: CASRPRLGQDEQYF

D: TRBD2
J: TRBJ2-1
V: TRBV5-4
size: few
CDR3: CASSSGLERRRSRTNEQFF

D: -
J: TRBJ1-5
V: TRBV11-3
size: -
CDR3: CASSSQAGQPQHF

D: -
J: TRBJ1-1
V: TRBV7-8
size: once
CDR3: CASSSDHGGKRTEAFF

D: TRBD1
J: TRBJ1-4
V: TRBV2
size: few
CDR3: CASSDWTGGTANEKLFF

D: -
J: TRBJ2-7
V: TRBV6-6
size: -
CDR3: CASTSTGTYEQYF

D: TRBD1
J: TRBJ1-2
V: TRBV5-1
size: -
CDR3: CASSNSRDRGLVGYTF